The 5 T cell receptor beta chains listed next were all sequenced from one sample in a study of shared clonotypes between healthy human individuals. Assay used: immunoSEQ multiplex PCR; TCRdb lists only in-frame clones, some missing. The table lists 1.5 million to 1.9 million clones, approximately 98% of them singletons. Material for sequencing was naive CD4+ T cells sorted from blood. The subset denotes: CD45RA+ positively selected. The receptors derive from a man aged 25 to 45 in good health.

This chain joins TRBV27 and TRBJ2-7; D gene unclear. The CDR3 contains 15 residues. The V gene lost 5 bases and the J gene lost 6 bases, with 20 bases spanning the gap. Germline-derived CDR1 and CDR2 are MNHEY and SMNVEV (reference sequence). The CDR3 DNA follows: TGTGCCAGCAGTCCACGTTGGCTAGTTTTTGTCGAGCAGTACTTC. It translates to CASSPRWLVFVEQYF.

This clone was counted a single time. Other DNA sequences in the sample encode the same CDR3. The chain joins TRBV10-1 to TRBJ1-5; D call uncertain. Germline loops: CDR1 WNHNN, CDR2 SYGVQD (reference sequence). Trimming took 0 bases from V and 3 from J, leaving 0 bases between them. The CDR3 is 12 residues long. The CDR3 sequence is CASSESNQPQHF. CDR3 in DNA: TGCGCCAGCAGTGAGTCCAATCAGCCCCAGCATTTT.

V and J are TRBV2 and TRBJ2-3, with TRBD1 identical over 7 bases. The germline CDR1 and CDR2 sequences are SNHLY and FYNNEI. V lost 6 bases and J lost 3; bases outside the gene matches: 9. The CDR3 is 15 amino acids. The CDR3 sequence is CASRGYRGRTDTQYF. The CDR3 DNA sequence: TGTGCCAGCAGGGGTTACAGGGGTAGGACAGATACGCAGTATTTT. The full variable domain, completed using reference TRBV2 and TRBJ2-3, is EPEVTQTPSHQVTQMGQEVILRCVPISNHLYFYWYRQILGQKVEFLVSFYNNEISEKSEIFDDQFSVERPDGSNFTLKIRSTKLEDSAMYFCASRGYRGRTDTQYFGPGTRLTVL.

This clone was seen only once. V and J are TRBV29-1 and TRBJ2-7; no firm D call. From germline, CDR1 is SQVTM and CDR2 ANQGSEA. This CDR3 is 12 amino acids long. With 5 bases removed from V and 4 bases from J, the gap between germline ends came to 12 bases. In nucleotides, the CDR3 is TGCAGCGTTTCGACCCGGAATTACGAGCAGTACTTC. Its protein product is CSVSTRNYEQYF.

The chain is built from TRBV19 and TRBJ1-1; possible D gene TRBD1, 5 bases. V was shortened by 5 bases and J by 1 base, with 14 bases between the two germline ends. CDR1 is LNHDA, CDR2 SQIVND, per germline (reference sequence). The CDR3 length is 15 residues. CDR3 loop: CASSVTGGPNTEAFF. CDR3 bases: TGTGCCAGTAGTGTCACAGGCGGACCGAACACTGAAGCTTTCTTT. Full variable domain (outside the CDR3, taken from reference TRBV19 and TRBJ1-1): DGGITQSPKYLFRKEGQNVTLSCEQNLNHDAMYWYRQDPGQGLRLIYYSQIVNDFQKGDIAEGYSVSREKKESFPLTVTSAQKNPTAFYLCASSVTGGPNTEAFFGQGTRLTVV.